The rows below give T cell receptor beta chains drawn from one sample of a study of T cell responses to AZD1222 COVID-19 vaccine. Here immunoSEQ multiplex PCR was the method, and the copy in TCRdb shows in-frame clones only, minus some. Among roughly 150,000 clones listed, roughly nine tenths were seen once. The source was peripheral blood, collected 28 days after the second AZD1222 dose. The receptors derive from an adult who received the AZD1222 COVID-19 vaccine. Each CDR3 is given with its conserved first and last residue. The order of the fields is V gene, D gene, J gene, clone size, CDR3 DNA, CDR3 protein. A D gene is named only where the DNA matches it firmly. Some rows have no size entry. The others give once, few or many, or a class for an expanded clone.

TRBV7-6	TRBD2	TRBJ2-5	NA	TGTGCCAGCAGCTTATCGCTAGCGGGGGGGCCTTTGACCCAAGAGACCCAGTACTTC	CASSLSLAGGPLTQETQYF
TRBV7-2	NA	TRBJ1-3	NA	TGTGCCAGCAGCTTACCGGAGGGGAACTACTCTGGAAACACCATATATTTT	CASSLPEGNYSGNTIYF
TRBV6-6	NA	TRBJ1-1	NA	TGTGCCAGCAGTGCCACTACTTCCACTGAAGCTTTCTTT	CASSATTSTEAFF
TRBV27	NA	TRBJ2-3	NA	TGTGCCAGCAGCAAGGGAGCAGATACGCAGTATTTT	CASSKGADTQYF
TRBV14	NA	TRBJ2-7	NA	TGTGCCAGCAGCCAAGAGCGGGGCTACGAGCAGTACTTC	CASSQERGYEQYF
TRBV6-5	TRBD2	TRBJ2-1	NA	TGTGCCAGCACCTCTGTAGCCGGGGGGGCCAATGAGCAGTTCTTC	CASTSVAGGANEQFF
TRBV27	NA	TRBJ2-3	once	TGTGCCAGCAGTTTAATCCGGGAGATTGGCACAGATACGCAGTATTTT	CASSLIREIGTDTQYF
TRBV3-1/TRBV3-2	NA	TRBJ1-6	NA	TGTGCCAGCAGCCCCCGAACAGGGCCGCTCCACTTT	CASSPRTGPLHF
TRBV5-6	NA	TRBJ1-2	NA	TGTGCCAGCAGCTTGGATCCGGGGCTCGGCTACACCTTC	CASSLDPGLGYTF
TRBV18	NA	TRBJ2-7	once	TGTGCCAGCTCACGGACTAGGACAGAGTCCTACGAGCAGTACTTC	CASSRTRTESYEQYF
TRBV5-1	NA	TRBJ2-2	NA	TGCGCCAGCAGCCCGCGGACAGCCACCGGGGAGCTGTTTTTT	CASSPRTATGELFF
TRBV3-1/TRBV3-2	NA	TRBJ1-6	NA	TGTGCCAGCAGCCGCGGGCAGGGGAATTCACCCCTCCACTTT	CASSRGQGNSPLHF
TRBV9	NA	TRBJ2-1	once	TGTGCCAGCAGCGTGAGTTCGGGGGGCCCGTACAATGAGCAGTTCTTC	CASSVSSGGPYNEQFF
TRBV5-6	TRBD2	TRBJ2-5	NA	TGTGCCAGCAGCTCAACTAGCGGGGTGTGGGAGACCCAGTACTTC	CASSSTSGVWETQYF
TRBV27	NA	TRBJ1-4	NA	TGTGCCAGCAGTTTCGGACTTCAGAACGAAAAACTGTTTTTT	CASSFGLQNEKLFF
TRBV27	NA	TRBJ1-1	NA	TGTGCCAGCAGTTTATCAATGCGCAGGGAGAACACTGAAGCTTTCTTT	CASSLSMRRENTEAFF
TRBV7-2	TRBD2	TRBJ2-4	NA	TGTGCCAGCAGCTTAGAAGCCGCGGGGGTTATCAAAAACATTCAGTACTTC	CASSLEAAGVIKNIQYF
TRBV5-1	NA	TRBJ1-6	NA	TGCGCCAGCAGCTTAGGCAGGGAAAATTCACCCCTCCACTTT	CASSLGRENSPLHF
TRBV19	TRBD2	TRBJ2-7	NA	TGTGCCAGTAGTATCGGGGGGATCTCAGGTACCCTATACAGCGAGCAGTACTTC	CASSIGGISGTLYSEQYF
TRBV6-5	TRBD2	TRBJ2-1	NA	TGTGCCAGCAGGGGGGGGACCGGGAATGAGCAGTTCTTC	CASRGGTGNEQFF
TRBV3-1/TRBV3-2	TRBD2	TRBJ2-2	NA	TGTGCCAGCAGCCACCCGACTAGCGGGAACACCGGGGAGCTGTTTTTT	CASSHPTSGNTGELFF
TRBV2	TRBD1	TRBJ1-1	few	TGTGCCAGCAGGACCCGGACAGGGTGGGGCACTGAAGCTTTCTTT	CASRTRTGWGTEAFF
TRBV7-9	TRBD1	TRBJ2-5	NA	TGTGCCAGCAGCTCTGGACAGGGGAGCGAGACCCAGTACTTC	CASSSGQGSETQYF
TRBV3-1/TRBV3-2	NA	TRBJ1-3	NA	TGTGCCAGTACAGGGTCGCCTGGAAACACCATATATTTT	CASTGSPGNTIYF
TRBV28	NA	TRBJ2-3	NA	TGTGCCAGCAGTCCCTTTTCAGATACGCAGTATTTT	CASSPFSDTQYF
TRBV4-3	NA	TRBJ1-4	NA	TGCGCCAGCAGCCAAGACCCAGTAGGGCCCTCGGTCGCCGAAAAACTGTTTTTT	CASSQDPVGPSVAEKLFF